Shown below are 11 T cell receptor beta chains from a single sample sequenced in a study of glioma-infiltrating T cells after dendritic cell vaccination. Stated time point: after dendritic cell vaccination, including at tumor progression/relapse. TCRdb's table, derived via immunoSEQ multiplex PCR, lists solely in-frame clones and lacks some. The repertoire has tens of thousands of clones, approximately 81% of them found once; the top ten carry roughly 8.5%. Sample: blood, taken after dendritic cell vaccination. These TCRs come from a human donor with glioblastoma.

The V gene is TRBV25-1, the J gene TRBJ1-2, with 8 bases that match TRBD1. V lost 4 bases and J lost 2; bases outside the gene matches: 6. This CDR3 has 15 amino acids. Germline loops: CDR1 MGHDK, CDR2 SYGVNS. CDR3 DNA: TGTGCCAGCAGTGCCCGGACAGGGCTAAACTATGGCTACACCTTC. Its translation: CASSARTGLNYGYTF.

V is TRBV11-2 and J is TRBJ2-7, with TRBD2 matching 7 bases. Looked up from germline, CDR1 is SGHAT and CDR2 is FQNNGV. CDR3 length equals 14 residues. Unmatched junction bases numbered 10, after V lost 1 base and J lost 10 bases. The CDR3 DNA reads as TGTGCCAGCAGCTTAGCGTCCGGCAGGGACTATCAGTACTTC. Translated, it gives CASSLASGRDYQYF.

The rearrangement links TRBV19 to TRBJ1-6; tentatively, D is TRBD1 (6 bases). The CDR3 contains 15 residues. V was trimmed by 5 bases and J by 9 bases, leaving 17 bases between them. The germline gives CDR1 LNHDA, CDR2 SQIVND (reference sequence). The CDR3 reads CASSPVGQGSSPLHF. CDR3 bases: TGTGCCAGTAGTCCGGTAGGGCAGGGGAGTTCACCCCTCCACTTT.

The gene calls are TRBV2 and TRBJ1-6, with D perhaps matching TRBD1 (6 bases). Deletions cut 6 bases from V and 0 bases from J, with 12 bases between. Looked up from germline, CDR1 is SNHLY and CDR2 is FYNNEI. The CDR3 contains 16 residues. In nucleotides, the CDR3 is TGTGCCAGCAGACTCCCACAGGGCTCCTATAATTCACCCCTCCACTTT. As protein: CASRLPQGSYNSPLHF.

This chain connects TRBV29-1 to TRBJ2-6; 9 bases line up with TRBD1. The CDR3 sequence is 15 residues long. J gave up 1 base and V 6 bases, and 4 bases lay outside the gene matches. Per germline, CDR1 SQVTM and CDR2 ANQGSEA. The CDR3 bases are TGCAGCGTCCCCGGGACAGGGTCTGGGGCCAACGTCCTGACTTTC. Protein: CSVPGTGSGANVLTF.

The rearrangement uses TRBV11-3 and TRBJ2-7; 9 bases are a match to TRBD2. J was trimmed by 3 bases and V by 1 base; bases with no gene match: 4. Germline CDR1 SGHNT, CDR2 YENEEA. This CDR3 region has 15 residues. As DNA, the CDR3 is TGTGCCAGCAGCTTAGGCGGGGGGGATGTCTACGAGCAGTACTTC. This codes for CASSLGGGDVYEQYF.

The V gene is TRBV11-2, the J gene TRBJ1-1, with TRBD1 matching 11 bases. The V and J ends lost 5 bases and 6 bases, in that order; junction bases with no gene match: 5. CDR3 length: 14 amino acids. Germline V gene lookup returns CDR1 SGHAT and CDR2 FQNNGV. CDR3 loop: CASSRTGGLAEAFF. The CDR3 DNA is TGTGCCAGCAGCCGGACAGGGGGCCTTGCTGAAGCTTTCTTT. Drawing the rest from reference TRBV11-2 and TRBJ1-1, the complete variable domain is EAGVAQSPRYKIIEKRQSVAFWCNPISGHATLYWYQQILGQGPKLLIQFQNNGVVDDSQLPKDRFSAERLKGVDSTLKIQPAKLEDSAVYLCASSRTGGLAEAFFGQGTRLTVV.

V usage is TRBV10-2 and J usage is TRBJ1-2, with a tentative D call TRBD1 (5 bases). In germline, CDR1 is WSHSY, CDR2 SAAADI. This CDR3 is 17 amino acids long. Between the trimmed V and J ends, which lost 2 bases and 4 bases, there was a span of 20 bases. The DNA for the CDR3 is TGCGCCAGCAGTGAGCCTATTGGGGCGGGACCCTCCTATGGCTACACCTTC. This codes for CASSEPIGAGPSYGYTF.

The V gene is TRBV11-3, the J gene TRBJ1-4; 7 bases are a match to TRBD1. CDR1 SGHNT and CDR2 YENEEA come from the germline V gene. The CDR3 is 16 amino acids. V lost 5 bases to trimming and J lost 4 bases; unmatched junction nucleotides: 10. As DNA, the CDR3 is TGTGCCAGCAGCCTATCGACAGGGATGGGTAATGAAAAACTGTTTTTT. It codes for CASSLSTGMGNEKLFF.

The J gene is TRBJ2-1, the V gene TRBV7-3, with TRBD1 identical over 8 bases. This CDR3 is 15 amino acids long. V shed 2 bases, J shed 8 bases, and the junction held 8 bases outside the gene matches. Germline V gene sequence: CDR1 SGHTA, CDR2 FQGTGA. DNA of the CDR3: TGTGCCAGCAGCTTACGACAGGGGTTTGGCGATGAGCAGTTCTTC. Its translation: CASSLRQGFGDEQFF.

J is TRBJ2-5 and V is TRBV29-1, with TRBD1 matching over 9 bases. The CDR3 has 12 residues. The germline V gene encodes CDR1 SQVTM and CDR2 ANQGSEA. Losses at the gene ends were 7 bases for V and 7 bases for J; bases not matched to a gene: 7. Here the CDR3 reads CSAPGTGSTQYF. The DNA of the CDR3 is TGCAGCGCTCCCGGGACAGGGTCGACCCAGTACTTC. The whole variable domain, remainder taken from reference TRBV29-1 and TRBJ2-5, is SAVISQKPSRDICQRGTSLTIQCQVDSQVTMMFWYRQQPGQSLTLIATANQGSEATYESGFVIDKFPISRPNLTFSTLTVSNMSPEDSSIYLCSAPGTGSTQYFGPGTRLLVL.